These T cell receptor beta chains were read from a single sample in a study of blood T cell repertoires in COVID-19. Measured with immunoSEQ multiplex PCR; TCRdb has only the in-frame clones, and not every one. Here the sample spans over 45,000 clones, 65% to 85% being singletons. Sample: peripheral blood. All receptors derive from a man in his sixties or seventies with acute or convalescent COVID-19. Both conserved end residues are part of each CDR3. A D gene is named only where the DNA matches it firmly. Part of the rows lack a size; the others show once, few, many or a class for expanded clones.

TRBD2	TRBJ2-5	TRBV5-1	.	CASRGRGGLAGNTDETQYF	TGCGCCAGCAGAGGAAGGGGAGGACTAGCGGGAAATACGGACGAGACCCAGTACTTC
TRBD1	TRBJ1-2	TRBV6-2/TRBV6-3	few	CASSYVGGQFPNYGYTF	TGTGCCAGCAGTTACGTAGGGGGCCAGTTCCCCAACTATGGCTACACCTTC
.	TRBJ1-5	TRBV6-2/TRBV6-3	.	CASSHPSGNQPQHF	TGTGCCAGCAGTCACCCTTCAGGCAATCAGCCCCAGCATTTT
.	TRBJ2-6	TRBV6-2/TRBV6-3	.	CASSWGTEPGANVLTF	TGTGCCAGCAGTTGGGGGACTGAGCCTGGGGCCAACGTCCTGACTTTC
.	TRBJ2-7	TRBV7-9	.	CASSRRNEQYF	TGTGCCAGCAGCCGCAGAAACGAGCAGTACTTC
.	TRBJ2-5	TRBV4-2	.	CASSQEPGVGETQYF	TGTGCCAGCAGCCAAGAACCGGGGGTAGGGGAGACCCAGTACTTC
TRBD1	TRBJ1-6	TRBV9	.	CASSATGYNSPLHF	TGTGCCAGCAGCGCGACAGGGTATAATTCACCCCTCCACTTT
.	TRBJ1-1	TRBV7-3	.	CASSPSGGVTEAFF	TGTGCCAGCAGCCCCTCGGGGGGGGTGACTGAAGCTTTCTTT
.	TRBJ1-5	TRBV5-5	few	CASSLGFFGQGNQPQHF	TGTGCCAGCAGCTTGGGCTTTTTTGGGCAGGGCAATCAGCCCCAGCATTTT
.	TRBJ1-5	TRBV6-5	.	CASRQENQPQHF	TGTGCCAGCAGACAGGAGAATCAGCCCCAGCATTTT
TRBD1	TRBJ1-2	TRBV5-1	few	CASSAGTGANGYTF	TGCGCCAGCAGCGCCGGGACAGGGGCAAATGGCTACACCTTC
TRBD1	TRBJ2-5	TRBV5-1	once	CASSWGTGGLETQYF	TGCGCCAGCAGCTGGGGGACAGGGGGCTTAGAGACCCAGTACTTC
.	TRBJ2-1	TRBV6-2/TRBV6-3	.	CASSYSLGTPAGSYNEQFF	TGTGCCAGCAGTTACTCGCTAGGGACTCCGGCGGGCTCCTACAATGAGCAGTTCTTC
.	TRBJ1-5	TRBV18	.	CASSPARVEAQPQHF	TGTGCCAGCTCACCAGCCAGGGTTGAGGCTCAGCCCCAGCATTTT
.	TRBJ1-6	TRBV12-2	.	CASRLARSRSPLHF	TGTGCAAGTCGCTTAGCCCGGTCTCGGTCACCCCTCCACTTT
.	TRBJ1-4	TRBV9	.	CASSRRTATNEKLFF	TGTGCCAGCAGCAGAAGGACAGCAACTAATGAAAAACTGTTTTTT
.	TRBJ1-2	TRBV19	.	CASSIGTNYGYTF	TGTGCCAGTAGTATCGGGACAAACTATGGCTACACCTTC
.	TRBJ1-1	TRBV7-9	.	CASSLTGSVPEAFF	TGTGCCAGCAGCTTAACAGGGTCGGTCCCTGAAGCTTTCTTT
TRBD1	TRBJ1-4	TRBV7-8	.	CASSLPDRGATNEKLFF	TGTGCCAGCAGCTTACCCGACAGGGGTGCAACTAATGAAAAACTGTTTTTT
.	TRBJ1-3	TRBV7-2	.	CASSLAHSSGNTIYF	TGTGCCAGCAGCTTGGCGCACAGCTCTGGAAACACCATATATTTT
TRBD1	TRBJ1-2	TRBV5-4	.	CASSAGTGNGYTF	TGTGCCAGCAGTGCCGGGACAGGGAACGGCTACACCTTC
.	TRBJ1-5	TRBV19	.	CASSISRVRNQPQHF	TGTGCCAGTAGTATTTCCCGGGTACGCAATCAGCCCCAGCATTTT
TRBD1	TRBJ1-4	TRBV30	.	CAWSGQGAAANEKLFF	TGTGCCTGGAGTGGACAGGGGGCGGCGGCTAATGAAAAACTGTTTTTT
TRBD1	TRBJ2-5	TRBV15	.	CATSRAPGQGPPGGEAQYF	TGTGCCACCAGCAGGGCTCCGGGACAGGGGCCCCCCGGGGGAGAGGCCCAGTACTTC